The clone carrying this T cell receptor beta chain came up a few times. Antigen unknown. Unique molecular identifiers were incorporated into the prepared TCRbeta library. TCRdb reprocessed the PCR reads with MiXCR, giving one entry per CDR3 protein. Of roughly 790,000 distinct CDR3 sequences in the sample, around 15% were seen once. The sample belongs to a study of T-cell reconstitution after alpha-beta-depleted transplantation in children. Findings and caveats of the study: Expanded graft clones, several hundred of them, were reportedly the source of alpha-beta T cells about two months after transplant. T-cell counts and diversity at one year post-transplant came mainly from newly produced T cells.

The CDR3 is made up of 17 amino acids. V was cut by 0 bases and J by 1 base, with 16 bases left in between. The germline V gene has CDR1 SGHRS and CDR2 YFSETQ. The source of this sequence is a male patient between 5 and 17 years old who had a stem cell transplant for acute lymphoblastic leukemia, so the T cells may come from the graft donor. The sequences come from PBMCs, mostly from graft donor cells, collected 360 days after TCRalphabeta/CD19-depleted stem cell transplant. The chain links TRBV5-1 to TRBJ1-1; D not resolved. The chain's CDR3 is CASSLAAAVPRNTEAFF. The CDR3 DNA follows: TGCGCCAGCAGCTTGGCGGCAGCCGTCCCCAGGAACACTGAAGCTTTCTTT.